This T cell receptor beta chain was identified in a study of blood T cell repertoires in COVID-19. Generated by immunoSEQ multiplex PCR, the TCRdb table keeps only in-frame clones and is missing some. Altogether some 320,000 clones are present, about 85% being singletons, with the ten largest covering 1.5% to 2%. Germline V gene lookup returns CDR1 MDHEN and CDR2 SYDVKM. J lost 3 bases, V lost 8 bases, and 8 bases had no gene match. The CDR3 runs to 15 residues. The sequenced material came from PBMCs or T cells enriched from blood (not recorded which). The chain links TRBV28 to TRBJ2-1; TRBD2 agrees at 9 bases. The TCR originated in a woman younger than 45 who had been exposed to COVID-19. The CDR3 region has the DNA TGTGCCAGCGGAATCCAACTAGCGGGCTACAATGAGCAGTTCTTC. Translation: CASGIQLAGYNEQFF.